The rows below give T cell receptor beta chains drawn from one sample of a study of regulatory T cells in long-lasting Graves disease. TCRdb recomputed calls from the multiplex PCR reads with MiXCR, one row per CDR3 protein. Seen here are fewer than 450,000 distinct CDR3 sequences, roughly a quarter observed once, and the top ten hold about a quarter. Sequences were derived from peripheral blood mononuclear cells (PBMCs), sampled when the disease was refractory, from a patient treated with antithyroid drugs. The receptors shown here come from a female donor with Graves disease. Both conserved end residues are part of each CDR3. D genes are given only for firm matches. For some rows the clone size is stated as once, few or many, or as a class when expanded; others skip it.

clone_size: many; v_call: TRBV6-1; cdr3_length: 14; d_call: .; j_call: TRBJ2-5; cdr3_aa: CASRSGPGAETQYF; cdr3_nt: TGTGCCAGCAGATCGGGACCCGGGGCCGAGACCCAGTACTTC
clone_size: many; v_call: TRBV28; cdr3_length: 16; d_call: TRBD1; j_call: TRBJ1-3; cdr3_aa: CASSIDRVSSGNTIYF; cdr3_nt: TGTGCCAGCAGCATAGACAGGGTGAGCTCTGGAAACACCATATATTTT
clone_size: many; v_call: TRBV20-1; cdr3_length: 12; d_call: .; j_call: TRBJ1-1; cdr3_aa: CSAGPGATEAFF; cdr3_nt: TGCAGTGCTGGGCCGGGGGCTACTGAAGCTTTCTTT
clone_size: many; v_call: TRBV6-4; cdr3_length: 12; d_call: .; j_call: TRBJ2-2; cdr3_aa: CASSEVPGELFF; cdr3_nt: TGTGCCAGCAGTGAGGTCCCCGGGGAGCTGTTTTTT
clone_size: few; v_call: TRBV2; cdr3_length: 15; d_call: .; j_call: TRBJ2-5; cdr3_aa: CASSEPRGLEETQYF; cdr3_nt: TGTGCCAGCAGTGAACCCCGCGGCCTGGAGGAGACCCAGTACTTC
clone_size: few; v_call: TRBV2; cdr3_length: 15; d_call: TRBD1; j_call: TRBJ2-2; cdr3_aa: CASSEVDRGEGELFF; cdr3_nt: TGTGCCAGCAGTGAAGTTGACAGGGGCGAAGGGGAGCTGTTTTTT
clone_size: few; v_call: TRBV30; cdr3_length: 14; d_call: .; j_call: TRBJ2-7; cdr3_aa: CAWSTQDGRYEQYF; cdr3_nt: TGTGCCTGGAGTACCCAGGACGGACGCTACGAGCAGTACTTC
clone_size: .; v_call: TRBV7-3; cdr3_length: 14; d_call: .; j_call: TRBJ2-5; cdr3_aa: CASSFQGGQETQYF; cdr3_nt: TGTGCCAGCAGCTTCCAGGGCGGCCAAGAGACCCAGTACTTC
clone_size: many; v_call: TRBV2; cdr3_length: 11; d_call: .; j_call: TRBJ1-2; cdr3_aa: CARRGGYGYTF; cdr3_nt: TGTGCCAGGAGGGGAGGCTATGGCTACACCTTC
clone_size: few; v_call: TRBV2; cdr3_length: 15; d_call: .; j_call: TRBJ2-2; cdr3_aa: CASSPYSARTGELFF; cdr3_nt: TGTGCCAGCAGCCCCTACTCTGCTCGCACCGGGGAGCTGTTTTTT
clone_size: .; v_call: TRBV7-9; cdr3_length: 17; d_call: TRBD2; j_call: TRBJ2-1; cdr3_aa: CASSRIRTSGSYNEQFF; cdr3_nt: TGTGCCAGCAGCCGGATTAGGACTAGCGGGAGCTACAATGAGCAGTTCTTC
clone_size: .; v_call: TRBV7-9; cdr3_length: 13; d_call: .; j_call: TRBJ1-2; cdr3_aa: CASSLSASGGYTF; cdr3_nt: TGTGCCAGCAGCTTATCTGCTTCCGGGGGCTACACCTTC
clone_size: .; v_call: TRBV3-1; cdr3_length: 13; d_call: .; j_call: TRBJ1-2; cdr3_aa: CASSRRGGDGYTF; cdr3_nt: TGTGCCAGCAGCCGTCGGGGAGGGGATGGCTACACCTTC
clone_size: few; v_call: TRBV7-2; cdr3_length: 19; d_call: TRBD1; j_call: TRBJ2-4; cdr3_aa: CASSRSGTGSWVAKNIQYF; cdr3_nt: TGTGCCAGCAGCAGGTCCGGGACAGGGAGTTGGGTGGCCAAAAACATTCAGTACTTC
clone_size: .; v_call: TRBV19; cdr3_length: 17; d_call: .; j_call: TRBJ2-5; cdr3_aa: CASSGTGGTRVQETQYF; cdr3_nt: TGTGCCAGTAGCGGGACAGGCGGGACTAGGGTTCAAGAGACCCAGTACTTC
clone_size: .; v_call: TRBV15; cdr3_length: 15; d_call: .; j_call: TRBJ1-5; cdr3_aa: CATSIHLGPGQPQHF; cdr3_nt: TGTGCCACCAGCATACATTTGGGGCCGGGACAGCCCCAGCATTTT
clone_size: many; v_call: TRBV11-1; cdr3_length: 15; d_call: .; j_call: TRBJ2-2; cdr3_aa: CASSPQRLGTGELFF; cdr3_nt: TGTGCCAGCAGCCCGCAGCGGCTGGGCACCGGGGAGCTGTTTTTT
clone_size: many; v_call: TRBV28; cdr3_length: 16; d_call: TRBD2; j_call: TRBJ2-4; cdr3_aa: CASSLSGGGLQNIQYF; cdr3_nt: TGTGCCAGCAGTTTATCGGGGGGAGGTCTCCAAAACATTCAGTACTTC
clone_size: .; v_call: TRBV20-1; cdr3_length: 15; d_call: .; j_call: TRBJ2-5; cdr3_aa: CSARDSLDPQETQYF; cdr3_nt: TGCAGTGCTAGAGATTCCCTGGACCCTCAAGAGACCCAGTACTTC
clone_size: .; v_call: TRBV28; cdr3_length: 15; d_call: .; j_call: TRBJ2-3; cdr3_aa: CASSLGEGFTDTQYF; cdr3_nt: TGTGCCAGCAGTTTGGGAGAAGGGTTCACAGATACGCAGTATTTT
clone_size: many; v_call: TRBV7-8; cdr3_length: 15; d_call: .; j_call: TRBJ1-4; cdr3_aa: CASSLVPSPREKLFF; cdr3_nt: TGTGCCAGCAGCTTAGTTCCGTCTCCTAGGGAAAAACTGTTTTTT
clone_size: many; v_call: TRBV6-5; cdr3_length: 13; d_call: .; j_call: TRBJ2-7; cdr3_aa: CASSYDDLYEQYF; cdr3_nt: TGTGCCAGCAGTTACGACGATTTATACGAGCAGTACTTC
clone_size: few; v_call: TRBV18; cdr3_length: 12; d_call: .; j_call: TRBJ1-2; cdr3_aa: CASHIQGYGYTF; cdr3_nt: TGTGCCAGCCATATACAGGGCTATGGCTACACCTTC
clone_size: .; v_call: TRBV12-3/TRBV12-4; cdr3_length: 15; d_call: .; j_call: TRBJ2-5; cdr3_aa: CASSSGPMGGETQYF; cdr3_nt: TGTGCCAGCAGTTCCGGGCCAATGGGAGGCGAGACCCAGTACTTC
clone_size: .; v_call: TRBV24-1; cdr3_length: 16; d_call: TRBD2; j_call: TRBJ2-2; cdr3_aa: CATSDLQIGGSGELFF; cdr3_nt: TGTGCCACCAGTGATTTGCAAATCGGGGGGTCCGGGGAGCTGTTTTTT
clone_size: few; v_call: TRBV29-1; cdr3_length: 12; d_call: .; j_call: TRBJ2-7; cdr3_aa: CSVRDTPYEQYF; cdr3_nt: TGCAGCGTTCGGGACACCCCCTACGAGCAGTACTTC
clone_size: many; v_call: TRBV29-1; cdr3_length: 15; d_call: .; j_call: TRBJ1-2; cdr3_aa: CSVILPGQPNYGYTF; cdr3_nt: TGCAGCGTGATCTTACCAGGGCAACCCAACTATGGCTACACCTTC
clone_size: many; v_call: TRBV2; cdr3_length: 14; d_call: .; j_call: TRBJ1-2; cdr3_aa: CASSEQGINYGYTF; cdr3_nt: TGTGCCAGCAGTGAACAGGGGATTAACTATGGCTACACCTTC
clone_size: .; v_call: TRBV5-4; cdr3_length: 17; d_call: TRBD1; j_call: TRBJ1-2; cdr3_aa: CASSSDSGGQGYYGYTF; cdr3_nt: TGTGCCAGCAGCTCCGATTCCGGCGGACAGGGGTACTATGGCTACACCTTC
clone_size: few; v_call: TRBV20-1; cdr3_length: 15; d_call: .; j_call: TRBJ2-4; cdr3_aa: CSARPSGGAKNIQYF; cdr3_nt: TGCAGTGCTAGACCGTCAGGGGGGGCCAAAAACATTCAGTACTTC
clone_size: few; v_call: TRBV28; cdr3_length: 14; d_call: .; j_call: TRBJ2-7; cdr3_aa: CASSLTGTTGEQYF; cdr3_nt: TGTGCCAGCAGTTTAACGGGGACCACTGGAGAGCAGTACTTC
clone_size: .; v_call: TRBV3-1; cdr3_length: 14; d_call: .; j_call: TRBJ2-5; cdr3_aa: CASSQGDGVGAQYF; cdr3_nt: TGTGCCAGCAGCCAAGGGGACGGCGTCGGGGCCCAGTACTTC
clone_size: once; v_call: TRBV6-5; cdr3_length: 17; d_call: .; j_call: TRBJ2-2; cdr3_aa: CASSYGSSGTNTGELFF; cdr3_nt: TGTGCCAGCAGTTATGGTAGTAGTGGGACGAACACCGGGGAGCTGTTTTTT
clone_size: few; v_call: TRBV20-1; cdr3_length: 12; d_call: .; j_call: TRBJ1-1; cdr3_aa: CSARGGIGEAFF; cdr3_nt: TGCAGTGCTAGAGGAGGGATTGGTGAAGCTTTCTTT
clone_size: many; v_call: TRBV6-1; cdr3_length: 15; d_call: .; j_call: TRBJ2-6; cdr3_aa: CAAWAFGAGANVLTF; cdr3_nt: TGTGCCGCCTGGGCCTTCGGGGCTGGGGCCAACGTCCTGACTTTC
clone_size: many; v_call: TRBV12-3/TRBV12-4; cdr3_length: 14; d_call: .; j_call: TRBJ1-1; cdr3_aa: CASSPGAANTEAFF; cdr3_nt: TGTGCCAGCAGTCCAGGGGCCGCGAACACTGAAGCTTTCTTT
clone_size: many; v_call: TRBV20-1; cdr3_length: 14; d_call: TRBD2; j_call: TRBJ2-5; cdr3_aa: CSAAPLAGGETQYF; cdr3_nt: TGCAGTGCAGCCCCTCTAGCGGGAGGAGAGACCCAGTACTTC
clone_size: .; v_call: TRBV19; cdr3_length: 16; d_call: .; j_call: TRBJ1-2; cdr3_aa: CASNQRSGADGGGYTF; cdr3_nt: TGTGCCAGTAATCAACGCTCCGGGGCCGATGGGGGTGGCTACACCTTC
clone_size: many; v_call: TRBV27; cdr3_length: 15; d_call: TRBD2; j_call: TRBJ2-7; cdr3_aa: CASSLSLAGSYEQYF; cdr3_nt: TGTGCCAGCAGTTTATCCCTAGCGGGATCCTACGAGCAGTACTTC
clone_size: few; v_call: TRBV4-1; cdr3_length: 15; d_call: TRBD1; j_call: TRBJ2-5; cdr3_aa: CASSPETGGDETQYF; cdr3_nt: TGCGCCAGCAGCCCGGAAACAGGGGGAGATGAGACCCAGTACTTC
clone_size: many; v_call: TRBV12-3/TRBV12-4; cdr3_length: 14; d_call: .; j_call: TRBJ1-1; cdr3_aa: CASSLRAMNTEAFF; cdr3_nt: TGTGCCAGCAGTTTACGGGCCATGAACACTGAAGCTTTCTTT